A single sample gave rise to the 14 T cell receptor beta chains below, sequenced in a study of CD8 T cells in Susac syndrome. Random hexamers were used to reverse transcribe an amount of about 0.45 to 1 ug RNA. TCRdb ran MiXCR on the immunoSEQ multiplex PCR reads and lists one entry per CDR3 protein. The data show tens of thousands of distinct CDR3 sequences, about 94% seen once. Sequenced input: CD8+ T cells from PBMCs. Receptors were obtained from a human donor in good health.

The chain joins TRBV29-1 to TRBJ1-2; 7 nucleotides match TRBD1. After removal of 7 bases from V and 0 bases from J, the junction contained 5 bases not matched to a gene. Germline-derived CDR1 and CDR2 are SQVTM and ANQGSEA. This CDR3 contains 13 residues. The CDR3, as DNA: TGCAGCGCTGGGACAGAGGCTAACTATGGCTACACCTTC. The encoded protein is CSAGTEANYGYTF.

CDR3 residues: CASSTTGSYNEQFF. The CDR3 DNA sequence: TGTGCCAGTAGTACGACAGGCAGCTACAATGAGCAGTTCTTC. The rearrangement links TRBV19 to TRBJ2-1; TRBD1 is a possible D gene (6 bases). This CDR3 comprises 14 residues. Looked up from germline, CDR1 is LNHDA and CDR2 is SQIVND (reference sequence). Trimming removed 4 bases from V and 3 bases from J, with 10 bases in between.

V is TRBV7-9 and J is TRBJ2-2; no definite D call. V was pared by 11 bases and J by 0 bases, with 13 bases between. The V gene's germline CDR1 is SEHNR and CDR2 FQNEAQ (reference sequence). The CDR3 is made up of 14 amino acids. The CDR3 nucleotides are TGTGCCCCTAAAAATCCTCCGAACACCGGGGAGCTGTTTTTT. Translation gives CAPKNPPNTGELFF.

J is TRBJ1-2 and V is TRBV3-1; maybe TRBD1 (6 bases). The V gene's germline CDR1 is LGHDT and CDR2 YNNKEL (reference sequence). V was trimmed by 3 bases and J by 6 bases, leaving 20 bases between them. The CDR3 has 16 amino acids. This CDR3 reads CASSQDRGGRGDGYTF. As DNA, the CDR3 is TGTGCCAGCAGCCAGGACCGGGGGGGCAGAGGCGATGGCTACACCTTC. Full variable domain (remainder filled in from reference TRBV3-1 and TRBJ1-2): DTAVSQTPKYLVTQMGNDKSIKCEQNLGHDTMYWYKQDSKKFLKIMFSYNNKELIINETVPNRFSPKSPDKAHLNLHINSLELGDSAVYFCASSQDRGGRGDGYTFGSGTRLTVV.

The rearrangement uses TRBV27 and TRBJ1-1; D is uncertain. The V gene lost 10 bases and the J gene lost 2 bases, with 8 bases spanning the gap. The CDR3 totals 11 residues. The germline CDR1 and CDR2 sequences are MNHEY and SMNVEV (reference sequence). DNA for the CDR3: TGTGCCACCTTTCAAAACACTGAAGCTTTCTTT. Protein sequence: CATFQNTEAFF.

This sequence joins TRBV4-3 and TRBJ1-5; TRBD1 aligns across 8 bases. The CDR3 covers 16 residues. Germline V CDR1 and CDR2: LGHNA, YSLEER. J gave up 0 bases and V 1 base, and 2 bases lay outside the gene matches. CDR3 nucleotide sequence: TGCGCCAGCAGCCAAGGGACAGGGTATAGCAATCAGCCCCAGCATTTT. Encoded protein: CASSQGTGYSNQPQHF.

CDR3: CATGPAEGYEQYF. CDR3 nucleotide sequence: TGCGCCACAGGGCCCGCCGAGGGATACGAGCAGTACTTC. The V call is TRBV10-2, the J call TRBJ2-7, with D perhaps TRBD1 or TRBD2 (5 bases each). Trimming pared 10 bases from V and 4 bases from J, leaving 17 bases between. CDR3 length equals 13 residues. Germline CDR1 reads WSHSY; CDR2 reads SAAADI.

The rearrangement joins TRBV7-9 to TRBJ1-2, with D unresolved. V lost 5 bases and J lost 2, with 9 bases in between. This CDR3 is built from 13 residues. Germline V lookup: CDR1 SEHNR, CDR2 FQNEAQ (reference sequence). This chain's CDR3 is CASSHPENYGYTF. The CDR3 DNA follows: TGTGCCAGCAGCCATCCGGAAAACTATGGCTACACCTTC.

The chain employs TRBV2 and TRBJ2-4; D is possibly TRBD1 (5 bases). V was pared by 5 bases and J by 5 bases, with 16 bases between. This CDR3 has 15 amino acids. Germline lookup yields CDR1 SNHLY and CDR2 FYNNEI. The CDR3 nucleotides are TGTGCCAGCAGTTCGGCAGGGATTGAGGAAAACATTCAGTACTTC. The encoded protein is CASSSAGIEENIQYF.

CDR3 sequence: CASSQDRDRYTDTQYF. In DNA form, the CDR3 reads TGCGCCAGCAGCCAAGATCGGGACAGATACACAGATACGCAGTATTTT. The chain combines TRBV4-3 with TRBJ2-3; 7 bases are shared with TRBD1. In germline, CDR1 is LGHNA, CDR2 YSLEER. With V trimmed by 0 bases and J by 2 bases, 5 bases remained unmatched. This CDR3 has 16 amino acids.

The J gene is TRBJ2-7, the V gene TRBV30, with 7 bases lining up with TRBD2. Germline CDR1 is GTSNPN and CDR2 is SVGIG (reference sequence). Germline trimming cut 2 bases from V and 2 bases from J; bases unmatched to any gene: 6. The CDR3 spans 14 residues. The CDR3 sequence: CAWSPAGETYEQYV. DNA of the CDR3: TGTGCCTGGAGTCCTGCGGGGGAAACCTACGAGCAGTACGTC.

The J gene is TRBJ2-6, the V gene TRBV9; D is uncertain. This CDR3 spans 15 amino acids. Germline V gene lookup returns CDR1 SGDLS and CDR2 YYNGEE. The V end was cut by 2 bases, the J end by 0 bases, with 6 bases between. CDR3 loop: CASSVQNSGANVLTF. The CDR3 DNA reads as TGTGCCAGCAGCGTCCAGAACTCTGGGGCCAACGTCCTGACTTTC.

The chain combines TRBV6-5 with TRBJ1-2; D ambiguous. Germline loops: CDR1 MNHEY, CDR2 SVGAGI. The CDR3 spans 18 residues. V lost 0 bases, J lost 4 bases, and 21 bases lay in between. CDR3 protein: CASSYSAAEGFSSYGYTF. The CDR3 DNA reads TGTGCCAGCAGTTACTCGGCAGCAGAAGGGTTCTCTAGCTATGGCTACACCTTC.

This chain joins TRBV6-5 and TRBJ2-1; possible D gene TRBD1, 6 bases. The germline V gene encodes CDR1 MNHEY and CDR2 SVGAGI. V shed 2 bases and J shed 5 bases, with 13 bases lying between them. The CDR3 is 15 residues long. The CDR3 reads CASSYRTVPNNEQFF. Here the CDR3 DNA reads TGTGCCAGCAGTTACCGGACAGTGCCCAACAATGAGCAGTTCTTC.